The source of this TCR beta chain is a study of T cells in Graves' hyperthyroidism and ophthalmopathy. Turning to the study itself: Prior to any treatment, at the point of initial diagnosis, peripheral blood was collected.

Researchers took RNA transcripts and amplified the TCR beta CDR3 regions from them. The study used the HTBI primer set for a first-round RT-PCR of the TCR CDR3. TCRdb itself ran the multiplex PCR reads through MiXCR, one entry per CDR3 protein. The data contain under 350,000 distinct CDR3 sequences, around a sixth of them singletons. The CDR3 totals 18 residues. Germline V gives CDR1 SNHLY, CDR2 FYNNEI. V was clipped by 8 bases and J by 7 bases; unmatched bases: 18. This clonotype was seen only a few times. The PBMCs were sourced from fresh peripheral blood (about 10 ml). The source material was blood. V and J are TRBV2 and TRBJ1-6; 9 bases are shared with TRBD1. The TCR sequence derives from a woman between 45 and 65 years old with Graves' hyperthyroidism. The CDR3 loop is CASAGGTGWPLGNSPLHF. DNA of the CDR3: TGTGCCAGCGCCGGGGGGACAGGGTGGCCCTTGGGAAATTCACCCCTCCACTTT.